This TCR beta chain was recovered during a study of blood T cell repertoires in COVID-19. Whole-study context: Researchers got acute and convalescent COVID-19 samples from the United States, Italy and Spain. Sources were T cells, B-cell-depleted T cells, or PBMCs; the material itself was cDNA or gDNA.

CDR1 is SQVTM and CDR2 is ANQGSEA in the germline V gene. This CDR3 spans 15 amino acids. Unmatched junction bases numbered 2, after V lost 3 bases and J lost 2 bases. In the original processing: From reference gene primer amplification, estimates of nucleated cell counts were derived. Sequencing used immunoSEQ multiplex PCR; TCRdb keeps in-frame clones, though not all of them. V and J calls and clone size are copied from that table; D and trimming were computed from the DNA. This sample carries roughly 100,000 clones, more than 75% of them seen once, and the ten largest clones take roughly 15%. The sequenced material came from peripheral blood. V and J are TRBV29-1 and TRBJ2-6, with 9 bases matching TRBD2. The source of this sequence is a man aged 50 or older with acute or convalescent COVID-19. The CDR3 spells CSVEVAGAGANVLTF. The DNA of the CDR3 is TGCAGCGTTGAGGTAGCGGGAGCTGGGGCCAACGTCCTGACTTTC.